The text below deals with one T cell receptor (beta chain). The assay was immunoSEQ multiplex PCR, and TCRdb's table has in-frame clones only and misses some. Seen here are about half a million clones, 81% observed once, and the top ten hold roughly 13%. Unsorted samples, those not sorted, used 75 million to 90 million PBMCs for genomic DNA. Germline V gene sequence: CDR1 MNHEY, CDR2 SMNVEV (reference sequence). The CDR3 length is 15 residues. V shed 3 bases and J shed 4 bases, with 15 bases lying between them. The sample is drawn from a study of shared clonotypes between healthy human individuals. The TCR comes from a middle-aged woman in good health. Some clones in this sample may be carry-over from other donors' samples. This chain connects TRBV27 to TRBJ2-5; TRBD1 is a possible D gene (5 bases). The sequencing sample was made of PBMCs. As DNA, the CDR3 is TGTGCCAGCAGTTTTGGGTTGGGGCTTCCAGAGACCCAGTACTTC. Translation gives CASSFGLGLPETQYF.